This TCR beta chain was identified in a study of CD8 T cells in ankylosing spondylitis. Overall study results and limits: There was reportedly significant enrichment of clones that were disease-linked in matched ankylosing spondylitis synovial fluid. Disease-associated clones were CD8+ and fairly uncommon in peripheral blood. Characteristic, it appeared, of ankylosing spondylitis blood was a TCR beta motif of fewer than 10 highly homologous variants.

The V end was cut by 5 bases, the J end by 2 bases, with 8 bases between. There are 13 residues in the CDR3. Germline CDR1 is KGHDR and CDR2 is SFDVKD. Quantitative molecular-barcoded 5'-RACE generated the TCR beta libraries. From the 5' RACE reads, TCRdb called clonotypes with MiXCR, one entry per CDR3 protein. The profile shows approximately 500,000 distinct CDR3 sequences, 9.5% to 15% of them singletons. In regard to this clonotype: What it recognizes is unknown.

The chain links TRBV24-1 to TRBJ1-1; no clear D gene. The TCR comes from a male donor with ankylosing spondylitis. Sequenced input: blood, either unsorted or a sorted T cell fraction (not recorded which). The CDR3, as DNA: TGTGCCACCAGTGGTCCCCAAAACACTGAAGCTTTCTTT. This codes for CATSGPQNTEAFF.